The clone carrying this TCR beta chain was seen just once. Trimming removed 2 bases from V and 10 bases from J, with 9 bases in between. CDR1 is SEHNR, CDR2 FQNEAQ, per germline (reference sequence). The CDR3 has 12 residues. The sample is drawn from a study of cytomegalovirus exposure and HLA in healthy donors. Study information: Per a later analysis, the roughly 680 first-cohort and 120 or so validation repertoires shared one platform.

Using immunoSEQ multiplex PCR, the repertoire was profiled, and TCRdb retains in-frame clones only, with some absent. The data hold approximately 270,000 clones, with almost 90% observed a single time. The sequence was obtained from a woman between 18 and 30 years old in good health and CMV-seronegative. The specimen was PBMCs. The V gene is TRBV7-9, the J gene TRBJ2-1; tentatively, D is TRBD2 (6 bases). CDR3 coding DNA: TGTGCCAGCAGCTTAACTAGCTCCGAGCAGTTCTTC. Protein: CASSLTSSEQFF.